This entry lists 18 T cell receptor beta chains sequenced from one sample in a study of OX40 agonist ivuxolimab in advanced cancers. Here immunoSEQ multiplex PCR was the method, and the copy in TCRdb shows in-frame clones only, minus some. The table lists 80,000 or so clones, approximately 84% of them singletons. Source: CD4+ or CD8+ T cells sorted from blood, taken in a trial of the OX40 agonist ivuxolimab. The receptors shown here come from an adult with an advanced solid tumor such as melanoma, head and neck, liver or kidney cancer.

The chain is built from TRBV30 and TRBJ2-7; D uncertain. The V gene's germline CDR1 is GTSNPN and CDR2 SVGIG (reference sequence). Trimming removed 5 bases from V and 2 bases from J, with 13 bases in between. This CDR3 has 13 amino acids. The CDR3, as DNA: TGTGCCTGGCGAAGGGATCCCCCCTACGAGCAGTACTTC. Translation: CAWRRDPPYEQYF.

This chain connects TRBV7-9 to TRBJ1-6; D perhaps matches TRBD1 (5 bases). The V end was cut by 3 bases, the J end by 10 bases, with 10 bases between. The CDR3 loop spans 13 amino acids. Looked up from germline, CDR1 is SEHNR and CDR2 is FQNEAQ (reference sequence). The chain's CDR3 is CASSLGRESPLHF. The CDR3 bases are TGTGCCAGCAGCTTGGGCAGGGAATCACCCCTCCACTTT.

The J gene is TRBJ1-4, the V gene TRBV30, with a possible D match to TRBD1 (6 bases). CDR1 is GTSNPN, CDR2 SVGIG, per germline (reference sequence). The CDR3 is made up of 14 amino acids. The germline V and J ends were trimmed by 5 bases and 0 bases, with 10 bases remaining between them. CDR3 nucleotide sequence: TGTGCCTGGGGGACAATTGCAACTAATGAAAAACTGTTTTTT. It translates to CAWGTIATNEKLFF.

The chain employs TRBV7-9 and TRBJ2-7; D possibly corresponds to TRBD2 (6 bases). Germline lookup yields CDR1 SEHNR and CDR2 FQNEAQ (reference sequence). This CDR3 has 13 amino acids. The V end lost 5 bases, the J end lost 1 base, and 9 bases lay between the germline ends. The CDR3: CASSRGISYEQYF. The DNA of the CDR3 is TGTGCCAGCAGCCGGGGGATTTCCTACGAGCAGTACTTC.

The chain is built from TRBV7-9 and TRBJ2-7; D is possibly TRBD2 (6 bases). This CDR3 comprises 12 residues. CDR1 is SEHNR and CDR2 is FQNEAQ in the germline V gene (reference sequence). Trimming stripped 5 bases from V and 3 bases from J, with 8 bases between. The CDR3 DNA follows: TGTGCCAGCAGCGGGACTGTCTACGAGCAGTACTTC. Residues: CASSGTVYEQYF.

Here the CDR3 DNA reads TGTGCCAGTAGTATAATTCCGGGGAACACTGAAGCTTTCTTT. It yields the protein CASSIIPGNTEAFF. The chain employs TRBV19 and TRBJ1-1; unclear D gene. Trimming stripped 2 bases from V and 1 base from J, with 8 bases between. Germline loops: CDR1 LNHDA, CDR2 SQIVND (reference sequence). This CDR3 is built from 14 residues.

This clone appeared a few times. This chain links TRBV6-5 with TRBJ1-1, with TRBD1 identical over 8 bases. There are 14 residues in the CDR3. CDR1 is MNHEY and CDR2 is SVGAGI in the germline V gene. The V segment lost 6 bases and the J segment 4 bases; nucleotides outside the gene matches: 7. CDR3 sequence: CASSPDRAGTEAFF. For the CDR3, the DNA is TGTGCCAGCAGCCCGGACAGGGCGGGCACTGAAGCTTTCTTT.

CDR3 nucleotides: TGTGCCAGTAGTATAGACACGACAGGGACTAGCCTCGAGCAGTACTTC. It encodes CASSIDTTGTSLEQYF. V and J are TRBV19 and TRBJ2-7; TRBD2 agrees at 9 bases. The CDR3 has 16 amino acids. V dropped 0 bases and J dropped 6; count of bases not matched to a gene: 9. Germline values: CDR1 LNHDA, CDR2 SQIVND (reference sequence).

CDR3 nucleotide sequence: TGTGCCAGCAGCTTAGAGGCCCGGCCCCAGCATTTT. It is translated as CASSLEARPQHF. This chain connects TRBV7-9 to TRBJ1-5; D gene ambiguous. Germline CDR1 is SEHNR and CDR2 is FQNEAQ (reference sequence). The CDR3 covers 12 residues. Trimming shortened V by 1 base and J by 9 bases, and 7 bases separated the two germline ends.

The chain recombines TRBV2 with TRBJ2-1, with D uncertain. V was trimmed by 1 base and J by 9 bases, leaving 7 bases between them. CDR1 and CDR2 (germline): SNHLY, FYNNEI. The CDR3 has 12 residues. The chain's CDR3 is CASSEGLGEQFF. The CDR3 bases are TGTGCCAGCAGTGAAGGCTTGGGTGAGCAGTTCTTC.

The V and J genes are TRBV27 and TRBJ2-1, with TRBD2 matching over 10 bases. Unmatched junction bases numbered 14, after V lost 5 bases and J lost 10 bases. The CDR3 spans 16 residues. CDR1 and CDR2 (germline): MNHEY, SMNVEV (reference sequence). The CDR3 DNA sequence: TGTGCCAGCAGTCTGGGTAGCGGGAGGAGTACGAGGGAGCAGTTCTTC. Translation gives CASSLGSGRSTREQFF.

The chain is built from TRBV7-9 and TRBJ2-2; D is possibly TRBD2 (6 bases). The CDR3 loop spans 15 amino acids. CDR1 and CDR2 from the germline V gene are SEHNR and FQNEAQ (reference sequence). V shed 1 base and J shed 4 bases, with 10 bases lying between them. This CDR3 reads CASSLDSSATGELFF. The CDR3, as DNA: TGTGCCAGCAGCTTAGATTCTAGCGCCACCGGGGAGCTGTTTTTT.

The rearrangement links TRBV5-1 to TRBJ2-5; possibly TRBD1 for D (6 bases). The better agreement between TRBJ2-7 and the DNA end casts doubt on the J call. The CDR3 totals 15 residues. The germline V gene has CDR1 SGHRS and CDR2 YFSETQ. The DNA of the CDR3 is TGCGCCAGCAGCTCAGGGCAGGGGAGCCCCTACGAGCAGTACTTC. This translates into CASSSGQGSPYEQYF.

The chain employs TRBV19 and TRBJ1-1, with TRBD1 identical over 8 bases. This CDR3 is 14 amino acids long. Looked up from germline, CDR1 is LNHDA and CDR2 is SQIVND (reference sequence). J gave up 11 bases and V 0 bases, and 8 bases lay outside the gene matches. The CDR3 loop is CASSIEDRGSIAFF. DNA of the CDR3: TGTGCCAGTAGTATAGAAGACAGGGGAAGTATTGCTTTCTTT.

V and J are TRBV12-5 and TRBJ2-5; D unclear. Germline V gives CDR1 LGHNT, CDR2 FRNRAP. V lost 3 bases, J lost 3 bases, and 5 bases lay in between. The CDR3 has 12 amino acids. In DNA form, the CDR3 reads TGTGCTAGTGGTTTAGAGGAAGAGACCCAGTACTTC. Residues: CASGLEEETQYF. Combining the CDR3 with reference TRBV12-5 and TRBJ2-5 gives the whole variable domain DARVTQTPRHKVTEMGQEVTMRCQPILGHNTVFWYRQTMMQGLELLAYFRNRAPLDDSGMPKDRFSAEMPDATLATLKIQPSEPRDSAVYFCASGLEEETQYFGPGTRLLVL.

The chain employs TRBV5-4 and TRBJ2-7, with D possibly being TRBD2 (6 bases). The germline V and J ends were trimmed by 6 bases and 3 bases, with 19 bases remaining between them. The CDR3 extends over 15 amino acids. Germline V lookup: CDR1 SGHNT, CDR2 YYREEE (reference sequence). This CDR3 reads CASTPGGAWGYEQYF. The CDR3 DNA sequence: TGTGCCAGCACCCCCGGCGGGGCGTGGGGCTACGAGCAGTACTTC.

This chain uses TRBV5-1 with TRBJ1-1; 7 bases fit TRBD1. The CDR3 is 15 residues long. Unmatched junction bases numbered 10, after V lost 4 bases and J lost 4 bases. Germline V gives CDR1 SGHRS, CDR2 YFSETQ. CDR3 sequence: CASSPGAGGITEAFF. CDR3 nucleotides: TGCGCCAGCAGCCCTGGCGCAGGGGGGATCACTGAAGCTTTCTTT.

This clone was seen only once. The chain uses TRBV2 and TRBJ2-5, with TRBD1 as a possible D gene (6 bases). Between the trimmed V and J ends, which lost 0 bases and 4 bases, there was a span of 12 bases. Germline lookup yields CDR1 SNHLY and CDR2 FYNNEI. The CDR3 loop spans 15 amino acids. CDR3 loop: CASSEARQGTETQYF. Here the CDR3 DNA reads TGTGCCAGCAGTGAAGCTCGGCAGGGGACAGAGACCCAGTACTTC.